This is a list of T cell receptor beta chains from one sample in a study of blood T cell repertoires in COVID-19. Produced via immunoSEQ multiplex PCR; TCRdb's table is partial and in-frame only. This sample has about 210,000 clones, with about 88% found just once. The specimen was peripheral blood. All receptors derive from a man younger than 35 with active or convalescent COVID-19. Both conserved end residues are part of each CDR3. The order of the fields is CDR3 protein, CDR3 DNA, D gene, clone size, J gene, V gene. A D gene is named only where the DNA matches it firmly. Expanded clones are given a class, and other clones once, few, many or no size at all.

CDR3 protein: CASSSPSPAGADTQYF
CDR3 DNA: TGTGCCAGTAGTTCGCCCTCTCCAGCGGGAGCAGATACGCAGTATTTT
D gene: TRBD2
clone size: once
J gene: TRBJ2-3
V gene: TRBV19

CDR3 protein: CASSYRDSPSNEQFF
CDR3 DNA: TGCGCCAGCAGCTACCGGGACTCCCCCAGCAATGAGCAGTTCTTC
D gene: NA
clone size: NA
J gene: TRBJ2-1
V gene: TRBV5-1

CDR3 protein: CASSLARLSETQYF
CDR3 DNA: TGTGCCAGCAGCTTAGCTCGGTTGAGTGAGACCCAGTACTTC
D gene: NA
clone size: NA
J gene: TRBJ2-5
V gene: TRBV7-9

CDR3 protein: CASSQDLGGREQYF
CDR3 DNA: TGTGCCAGCAGCCAAGATCTCGGGGGGCGGGAGCAGTACTTC
D gene: NA
clone size: NA
J gene: TRBJ2-7
V gene: TRBV3-1/TRBV3-2

CDR3 protein: CASSLDQGQGASYEQYF
CDR3 DNA: TGTGCCAGCAGCTTAGATCAGGGACAGGGGGCCTCCTACGAGCAGTACTTC
D gene: TRBD1
clone size: NA
J gene: TRBJ2-7
V gene: TRBV11-2

CDR3 protein: CASRQGTDTQYF
CDR3 DNA: TGTGCCAGCCGACAGGGAACAGATACGCAGTATTTT
D gene: TRBD1
clone size: NA
J gene: TRBJ2-3
V gene: TRBV25-1

CDR3 protein: CAWSARVAKNIQYF
CDR3 DNA: TGTGCCTGGAGCGCACGGGTGGCCAAAAACATTCAGTACTTC
D gene: NA
clone size: NA
J gene: TRBJ2-4
V gene: TRBV30

CDR3 protein: CATSDPGNTEAFF
CDR3 DNA: TGTGCCACCAGTGACCCGGGGAACACTGAAGCTTTCTTT
D gene: NA
clone size: NA
J gene: TRBJ1-1
V gene: TRBV24-1

CDR3 protein: CASSLAGGGNTIYF
CDR3 DNA: TGTGCCAGCAGCTTAGCCGGTGGTGGAAACACCATATATTTT
D gene: NA
clone size: NA
J gene: TRBJ1-3
V gene: TRBV7-9

CDR3 protein: CASSVAGTSGRGAKNIQYF
CDR3 DNA: TGTGCCAGCAGCGTAGCCGGGACTAGCGGGAGGGGGGCCAAAAACATTCAGTACTTC
D gene: TRBD2
clone size: few
J gene: TRBJ2-4
V gene: TRBV9